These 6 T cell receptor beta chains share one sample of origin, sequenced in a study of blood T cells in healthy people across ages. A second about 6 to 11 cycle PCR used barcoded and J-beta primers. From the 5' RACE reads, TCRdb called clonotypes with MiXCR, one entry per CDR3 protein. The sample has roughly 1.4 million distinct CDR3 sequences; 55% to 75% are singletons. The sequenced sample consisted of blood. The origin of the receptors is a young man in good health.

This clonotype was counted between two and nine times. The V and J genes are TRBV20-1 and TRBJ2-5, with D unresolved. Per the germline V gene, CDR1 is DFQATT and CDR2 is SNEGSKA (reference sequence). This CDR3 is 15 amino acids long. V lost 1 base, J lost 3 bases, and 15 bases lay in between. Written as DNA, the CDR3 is TGCAGTGCTAGAGCCCCCGGGTTAAGTGAAGAGACCCAGTACTTC. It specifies CSARAPGLSEETQYF.

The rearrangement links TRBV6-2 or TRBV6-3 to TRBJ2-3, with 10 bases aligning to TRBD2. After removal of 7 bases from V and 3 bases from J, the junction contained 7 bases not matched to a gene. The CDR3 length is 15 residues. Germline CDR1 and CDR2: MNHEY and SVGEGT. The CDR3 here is CASTRAGLATDTQYF. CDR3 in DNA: TGTGCCAGCACCCGAGCGGGACTAGCGACAGATACGCAGTATTTT.

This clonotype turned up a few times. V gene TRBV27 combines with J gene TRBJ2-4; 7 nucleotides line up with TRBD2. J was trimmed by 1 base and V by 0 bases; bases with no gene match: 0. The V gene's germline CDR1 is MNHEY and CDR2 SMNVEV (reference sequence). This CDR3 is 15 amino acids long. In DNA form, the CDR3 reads TGTGCCAGCAGTTTATCGGGGGGGGCCAAAAACATTCAGTACTTC. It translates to CASSLSGGAKNIQYF.

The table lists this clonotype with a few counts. CDR3 in amino acids: CASSQVEGVSEQYF. Here the CDR3 DNA reads TGCGCCAGCAGCCAAGTTGAAGGGGTAAGCGAGCAGTACTTC. The V and J genes are TRBV4-1 and TRBJ2-5, with D possibly matching TRBD1 (5 bases). The assigned J gene may be wrong: the sequence end matches TRBJ2-7 better. Germline V lookup: CDR1 MGHRA, CDR2 YSYEKL. The CDR3 has 14 residues.

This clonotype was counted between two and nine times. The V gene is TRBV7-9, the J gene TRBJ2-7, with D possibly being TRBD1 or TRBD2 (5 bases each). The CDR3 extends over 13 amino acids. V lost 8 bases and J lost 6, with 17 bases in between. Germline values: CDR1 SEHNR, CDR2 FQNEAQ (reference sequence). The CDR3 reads CASSAGRPGEQYF. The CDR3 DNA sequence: TGTGCCAGCTCCGCAGGGAGACCTGGCGAGCAGTACTTC.

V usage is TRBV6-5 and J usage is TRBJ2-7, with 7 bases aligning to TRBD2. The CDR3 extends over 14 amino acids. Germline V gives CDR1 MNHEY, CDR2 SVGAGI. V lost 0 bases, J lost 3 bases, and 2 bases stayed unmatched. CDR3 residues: CASSYSRDYYEQYF. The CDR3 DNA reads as TGTGCCAGCAGTTACTCGAGGGACTACTACGAGCAGTACTTC.